This entry concerns a single T cell receptor (beta chain). TCRdb reprocessed the PCR reads via MiXCR and lists one record per CDR3 protein. This sample has under 350,000 distinct CDR3 sequences; roughly 24% occur once, and the top ten carry around 0.74%. These data come from a study of molecular identifiers for immune sequencing clone quantification. The material sequenced was naive CD8+ T cells from blood, with Jurkat cell RNA spiked in. Specified subset: FACS-sorted CD8+CD4-CCR7+CD45RA+ naive T cells. This clonotype was sampled from a human donor in good health. Some libraries in this study had Jurkat cell RNA spiked in.

CDR3 in DNA: TGCAGTGCTAGTCCCCTCCGCCAGGGAGACTATGGCTACACCTTC. Translation: CSASPLRQGDYGYTF. The chain combines TRBV20-1 with TRBJ1-2; tentatively, D is TRBD1 (5 bases). Germline CDR1 and CDR2: DFQATT and SNEGSKA (reference sequence). V shed 3 bases and J shed 3 bases, with 17 bases lying between them. CDR3 length: 15 residues.